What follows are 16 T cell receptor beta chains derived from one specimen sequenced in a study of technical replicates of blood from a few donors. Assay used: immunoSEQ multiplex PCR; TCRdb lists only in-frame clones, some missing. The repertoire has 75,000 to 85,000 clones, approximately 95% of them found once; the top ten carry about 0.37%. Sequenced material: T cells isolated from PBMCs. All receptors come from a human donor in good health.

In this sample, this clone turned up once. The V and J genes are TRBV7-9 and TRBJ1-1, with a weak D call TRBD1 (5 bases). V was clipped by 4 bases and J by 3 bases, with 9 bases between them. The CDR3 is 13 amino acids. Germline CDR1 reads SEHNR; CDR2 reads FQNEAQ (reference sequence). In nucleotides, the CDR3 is TGTGCCAGCAGCTCCAGGGTGGACACTGAAGCTTTCTTT. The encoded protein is CASSSRVDTEAFF.

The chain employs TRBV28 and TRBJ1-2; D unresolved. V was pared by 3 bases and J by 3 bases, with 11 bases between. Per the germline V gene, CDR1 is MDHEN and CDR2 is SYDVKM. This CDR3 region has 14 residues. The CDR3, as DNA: TGTGCCAGCAGTTTCTTGTCAGAATACTATGGCTACACCTTC. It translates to CASSFLSEYYGYTF.

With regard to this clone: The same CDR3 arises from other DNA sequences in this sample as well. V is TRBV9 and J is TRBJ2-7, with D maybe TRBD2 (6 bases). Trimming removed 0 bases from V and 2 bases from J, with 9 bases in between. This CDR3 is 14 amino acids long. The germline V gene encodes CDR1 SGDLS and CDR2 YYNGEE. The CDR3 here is CASSVGAGTYEQYF. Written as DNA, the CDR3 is TGTGCCAGCAGCGTAGGGGCGGGGACCTACGAGCAGTACTTC.

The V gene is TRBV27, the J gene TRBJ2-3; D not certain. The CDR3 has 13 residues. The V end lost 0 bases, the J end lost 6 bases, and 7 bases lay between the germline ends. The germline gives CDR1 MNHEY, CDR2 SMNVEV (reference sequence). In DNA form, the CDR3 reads TGTGCCAGCAGTTTATCTAGAGGTGATACGCAGTATTTT. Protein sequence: CASSLSRGDTQYF.

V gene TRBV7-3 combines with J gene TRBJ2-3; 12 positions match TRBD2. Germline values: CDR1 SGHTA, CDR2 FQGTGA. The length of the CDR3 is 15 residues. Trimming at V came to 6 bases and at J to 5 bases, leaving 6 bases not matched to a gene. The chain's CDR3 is CASSLAGGNGDTQYF. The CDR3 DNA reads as TGTGCCAGCAGTCTAGCGGGAGGGAACGGAGATACGCAGTATTTT.

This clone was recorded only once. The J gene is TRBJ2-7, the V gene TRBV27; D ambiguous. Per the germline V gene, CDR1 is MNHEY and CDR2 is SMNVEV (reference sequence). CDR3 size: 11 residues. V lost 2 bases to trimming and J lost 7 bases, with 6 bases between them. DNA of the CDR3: TGTGCCAGCAGTTTAGGCTCGGAGCAGTACTTC. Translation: CASSLGSEQYF.

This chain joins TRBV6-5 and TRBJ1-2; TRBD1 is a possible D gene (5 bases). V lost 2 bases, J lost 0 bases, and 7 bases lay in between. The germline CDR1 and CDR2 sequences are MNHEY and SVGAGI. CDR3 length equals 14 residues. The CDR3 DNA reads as TGTGCCAGCAGTTACCGGACATCTAACTATGGCTACACCTTC. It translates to CASSYRTSNYGYTF.

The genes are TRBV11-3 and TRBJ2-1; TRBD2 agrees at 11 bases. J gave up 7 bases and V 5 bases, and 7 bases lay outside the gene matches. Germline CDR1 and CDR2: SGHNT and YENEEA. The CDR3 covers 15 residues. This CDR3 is CASSQTSGSRNEQFF. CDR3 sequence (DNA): TGTGCCAGCAGCCAAACTAGCGGGAGTCGGAATGAGCAGTTCTTC.

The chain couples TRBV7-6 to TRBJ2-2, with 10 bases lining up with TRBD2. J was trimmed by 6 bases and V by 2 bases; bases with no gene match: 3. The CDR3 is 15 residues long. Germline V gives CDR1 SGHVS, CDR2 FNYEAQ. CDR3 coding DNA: TGTGCCAGCAGCTTAATTCTAGCGGGAGCCGGGGAGCTGTTTTTT. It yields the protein CASSLILAGAGELFF.

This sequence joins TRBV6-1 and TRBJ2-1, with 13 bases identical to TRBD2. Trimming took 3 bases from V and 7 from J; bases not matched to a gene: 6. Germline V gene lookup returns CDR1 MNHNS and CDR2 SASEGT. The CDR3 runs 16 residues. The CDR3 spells CASSDPGTSGINEQFF. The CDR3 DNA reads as TGTGCCAGCAGTGATCCCGGGACTAGCGGGATAAATGAGCAGTTCTTC.

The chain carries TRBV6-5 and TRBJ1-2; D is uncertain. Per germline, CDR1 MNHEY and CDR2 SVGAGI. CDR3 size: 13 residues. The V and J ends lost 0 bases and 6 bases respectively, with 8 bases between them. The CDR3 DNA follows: TGTGCCAGCAGTTACTCCGGGAATCATGGCTACACCTTC. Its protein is CASSYSGNHGYTF.

Here the CDR3 reads CASSFRGLVWETQYF. In nucleotides, the CDR3 is TGTGCCAGCAGCTTCAGGGGACTAGTCTGGGAGACCCAGTACTTC. The chain carries TRBV5-4 and TRBJ2-5; 8 bases are a match to TRBD2. The CDR3 runs to 15 residues. V lost 2 bases, J lost 5 bases, and 8 bases stayed unmatched. CDR1 is SGHNT, CDR2 YYREEE, per germline (reference sequence).

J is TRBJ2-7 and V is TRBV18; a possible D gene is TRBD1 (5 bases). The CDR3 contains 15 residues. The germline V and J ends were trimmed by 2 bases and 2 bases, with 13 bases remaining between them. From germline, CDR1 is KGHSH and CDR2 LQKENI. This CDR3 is CASSPSQGPPYEQYF. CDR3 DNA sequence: TGTGCCAGCTCACCAAGCCAGGGCCCACCCTACGAGCAGTACTTC.

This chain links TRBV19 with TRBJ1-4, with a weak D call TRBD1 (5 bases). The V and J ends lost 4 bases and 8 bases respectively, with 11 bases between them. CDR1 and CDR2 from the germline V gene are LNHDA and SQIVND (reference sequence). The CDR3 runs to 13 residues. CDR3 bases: TGTGCCAGTAGTAGGCAGGGTGACGAAAAACTGTTTTTT. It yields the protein CASSRQGDEKLFF.

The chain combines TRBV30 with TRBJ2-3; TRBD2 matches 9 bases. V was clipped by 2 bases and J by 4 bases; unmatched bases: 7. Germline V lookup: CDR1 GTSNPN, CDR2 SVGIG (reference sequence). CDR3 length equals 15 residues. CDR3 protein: CAWSFGGRAPDTQYF. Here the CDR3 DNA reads TGTGCCTGGAGTTTCGGCGGGAGGGCCCCAGATACGCAGTATTTT.

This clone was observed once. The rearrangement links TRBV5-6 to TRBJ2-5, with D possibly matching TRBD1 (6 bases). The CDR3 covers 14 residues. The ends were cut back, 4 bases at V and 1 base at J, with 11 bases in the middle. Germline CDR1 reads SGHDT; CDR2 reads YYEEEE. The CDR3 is CASSRRDTQETQYF. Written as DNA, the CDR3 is TGTGCCAGCAGCCGACGGGACACCCAAGAGACCCAGTACTTC.